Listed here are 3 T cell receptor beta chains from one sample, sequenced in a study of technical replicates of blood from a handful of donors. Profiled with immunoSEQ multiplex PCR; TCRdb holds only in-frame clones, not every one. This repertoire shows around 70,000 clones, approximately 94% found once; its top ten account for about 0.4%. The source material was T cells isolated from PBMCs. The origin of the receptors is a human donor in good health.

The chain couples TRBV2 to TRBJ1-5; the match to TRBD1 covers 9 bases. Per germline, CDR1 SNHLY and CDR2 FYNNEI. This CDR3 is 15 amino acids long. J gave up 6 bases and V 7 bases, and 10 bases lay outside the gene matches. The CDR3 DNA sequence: TGTGCCAGCATCTTTGACAGGGGGAATTCTCAGCCCCAGCATTTT. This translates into CASIFDRGNSQPQHF.

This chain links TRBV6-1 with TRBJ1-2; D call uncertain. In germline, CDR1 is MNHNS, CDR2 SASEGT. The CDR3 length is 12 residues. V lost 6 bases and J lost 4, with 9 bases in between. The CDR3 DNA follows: TGTGCCAGCAGGGGAGATCTCTATGGCTACACCTTC. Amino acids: CASRGDLYGYTF.

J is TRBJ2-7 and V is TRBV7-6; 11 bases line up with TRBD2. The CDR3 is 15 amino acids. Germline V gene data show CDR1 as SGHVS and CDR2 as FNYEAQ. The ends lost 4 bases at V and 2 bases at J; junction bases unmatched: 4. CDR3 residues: CASSSLAGETYEQYF. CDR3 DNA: TGTGCCAGCAGCTCACTAGCGGGAGAGACCTACGAGCAGTACTTC.